This TCR beta chain originates from a study of blood T cells in healthy people across ages. The authors ran a second PCR of roughly 6 to 12 cycles using a sample-barcoded 5' primer and a J-beta primer mix. MiXCR, run by TCRdb on the 5' RACE reads, gives a single entry per CDR3 protein. The data contain about a million distinct CDR3 sequences, roughly two fifths of them singletons. The germline gives CDR1 MRHNA, CDR2 SNTAGT. The CDR3 extends over 15 amino acids. The chain is built from TRBV6-4 and TRBJ2-1; 8 nucleotides agree with TRBD2. Gene TRBJ2-7 matches the end of the DNA better, so the J call may be wrong. The sequenced material came from blood. The sequence derives from a man aged 18 to 29 in good health. This CDR3 is CASSDAAGAYNEQYF. Written as DNA, the CDR3 is TGTGCCAGCAGTGACGCAGCGGGAGCCTACAATGAGCAGTACTTC.